This T cell receptor beta chain was found in a study of T cell repertoires in cytomegalovirus infection. As for the study in general: Both a matching HLA type and CMV infection were indicated by public TCR beta signatures.

TCRdb re-called the reads with MiXCR, one entry per CDR3 protein. The data contain about 140,000 distinct CDR3 sequences, about 6.3% of them singletons. V was pared by 6 bases and J by 0 bases, with 15 bases between. Germline CDR1 reads MNHEY; CDR2 reads SVGEGT. The CDR3 has 17 amino acids. This clonotype was seen ten or more times. The sequenced sample was PBMCs. J is TRBJ2-6 and V is TRBV6-2 or TRBV6-3, with D perhaps matching TRBD1 (5 bases). The clonotype comes from a human donor in good health (CMV status not recorded). Some clones in this sample may be carry-over from other donors' samples. CDR3 in DNA: TGTGCCAGCAGCCTTCGAGACAGCTTCTCTGGGGCCAACGTCCTGACTTTC. It translates to CASSLRDSFSGANVLTF.